The 17 T cell receptor beta chains in this list originate from one sample, sequenced in a study of blood T cell repertoires in COVID-19. The protocol was immunoSEQ multiplex PCR, while the TCRdb copy is restricted to in-frame clones and leaves out a portion. The repertoire holds 150,000 to 200,000 clones, with roughly 80% as singletons. The source material was PBMCs or T cells enriched from blood (not recorded which). The receptors were sampled from a woman aged 50 to 65 who had recovered from COVID-19.

Comment on this clone: This sequence may be a read error, since a much larger clone differs from it by one base. Other DNA sequences in this specimen translate into the identical CDR3. The V and J genes are TRBV6-5 and TRBJ2-3; the D gene is possibly TRBD2 (5 bases). Germline V gene data show CDR1 as MNHEY and CDR2 as SVGAGI. V lost 4 bases to trimming and J lost 5 bases, with 10 bases between them. The CDR3 runs 13 residues. The CDR3 protein is CASSSGLLDTQYF. The CDR3 DNA reads as TGTGCCAGCAGTTCTGGACTCTTAGATACGCAGTATTTT.

In its sample, this clone was seen once. This sequence joins TRBV27 and TRBJ2-7, with 9 bases identical to TRBD2. The CDR3 runs 13 residues. The J segment lost 3 bases and the V segment lost 6 bases, leaving 3 bases of the junction unmatched. CDR1 and CDR2 (germline): MNHEY, SMNVEV (reference sequence). CDR3 in amino acids: CASRGLAVYEQYF. For the CDR3, the DNA is TGTGCCAGCAGGGGACTAGCAGTCTACGAGCAGTACTTC.

This sequence joins TRBV2 and TRBJ2-3, with 8 bases matching TRBD1. V lost 3 bases, J lost 0 bases, and 2 bases stayed unmatched. The CDR3 runs 15 residues. Germline V CDR1 and CDR2: SNHLY, FYNNEI. The CDR3 coding sequence is TGTGCCAGCAGTGACCGACAGGGGAGCACAGATACGCAGTATTTT. Translated, it gives CASSDRQGSTDTQYF.

This clone was seen once. This chain links TRBV5-5 with TRBJ1-1; D is undetermined. This CDR3 is 13 amino acids long. Germline CDR1 reads SGHKS; CDR2 reads YYEKEE (reference sequence). Trimming pared 0 bases from V and 1 base from J, leaving 4 bases between. CDR3 amino acids: CASSLARNTEAFF. The CDR3, as DNA: TGTGCCAGCAGCTTGGCCAGGAACACTGAAGCTTTCTTT.

The chain employs TRBV27 and TRBJ2-7, with 10 bases lining up with TRBD2. From germline, CDR1 is MNHEY and CDR2 SMNVEV (reference sequence). This CDR3 has 16 amino acids. The V segment lost 2 bases and the J segment 4 bases; nucleotides outside the gene matches: 8. The CDR3 reads CASSLRGSGRQYEQYF. CDR3 nucleotides: TGTGCCAGCAGTTTACGAGGTAGCGGGAGGCAATACGAGCAGTACTTC.

This sequence joins TRBV4-1 and TRBJ1-2, with D tentatively TRBD1 (6 bases). V lost 0 bases and J lost 4, with 9 bases in between. CDR3 length: 14 residues. The germline gives CDR1 MGHRA, CDR2 YSYEKL. The CDR3 DNA reads TGCGCCAGCAGCCAAGACCCAGGGGTCTATGGCTACACCTTC. This translates into CASSQDPGVYGYTF.

The CDR3 nucleotides read TGTGCCAGCAGCCCACGACTAGCGGGAGGGCCCGGGCAAGAGACCCAGTACTTC. It translates to CASSPRLAGGPGQETQYF. The chain combines TRBV7-2 with TRBJ2-5, with 14 bases aligning to TRBD2. The germline V gene has CDR1 SGHTA and CDR2 FQGNSA. V dropped 5 bases and J dropped 2; count of bases not matched to a gene: 10. The CDR3 is 18 residues long.

This clone was detected a few times. The rearrangement uses TRBV30 and TRBJ2-5, with 16 bases identical to TRBD2. CDR1 and CDR2 (germline): GTSNPN, SVGIG (reference sequence). Trimming at V came to 3 bases and at J to 4 bases, leaving 5 bases not matched to a gene. There are 16 residues in the CDR3. Written as DNA, the CDR3 is TGTGCCTGGAGGCCTGGGACTAGCGGGAGGGTAGAGACCCAGTACTTC. As protein: CAWRPGTSGRVETQYF.

The chain couples TRBV6-5 to TRBJ2-6; weak D call: TRBD1 (5 bases). Germline assignment: CDR1 MNHEY and CDR2 SVGAGI. The CDR3 runs to 14 residues. The V end was cut by 7 bases, the J end by 4 bases, with 11 bases between. For the CDR3, the DNA is TGTGCCAGCAAAGTAGGGGCCGGGGCCAACGTCCTGACTTTC. This sequence encodes CASKVGAGANVLTF.

In this sample, this clone turned up a few times. The chain recombines TRBV7-9 with TRBJ1-4; D unresolved. This CDR3 is built from 14 residues. Trimming left V 4 bases short and J 7 bases short, with 13 bases between. CDR1 and CDR2 (germline): SEHNR, FQNEAQ (reference sequence). CDR3 residues: CASSSRLGSEKLFF. Written as DNA, the CDR3 is TGTGCCAGCAGCTCCCGTCTGGGGAGTGAAAAACTGTTTTTT.

The V gene is TRBV10-2, the J gene TRBJ2-4; TRBD1 aligns across 8 bases. Germline CDR1 WSHSY, CDR2 SAAADI. The CDR3 extends over 18 amino acids. V gave up 6 bases and J gave up 3 bases; unmatched junction bases: 16. CDR3 amino acids: CASSDRLTGDQSKNIQYF. For the CDR3, the DNA is TGCGCCAGCAGCGATCGATTGACAGGGGACCAAAGCAAAAACATTCAGTACTTC.

The chain uses TRBV18 and TRBJ1-1; D not certain. Germline CDR1 is KGHSH and CDR2 is LQKENI. V lost 0 bases to trimming and J lost 1 base, with 6 bases between them. The length of the CDR3 is 14 residues. The CDR3 nucleotides are TGTGCCAGCTCACCACCTTCACAGAACACTGAAGCTTTCTTT. As protein: CASSPPSQNTEAFF.

The rearrangement joins TRBV27 to TRBJ1-1; D may be TRBD1 (6 bases). The CDR3 consists of 13 residues. Germline CDR1 reads MNHEY; CDR2 reads SMNVEV (reference sequence). Trimming took off 11 bases at V and 1 base at J, with 14 bases between the two ends. The CDR3, as DNA: TGTGCCGCCTGGACAGACCGGAACACTGAAGCTTTCTTT. This codes for CAAWTDRNTEAFF.

The table lists this clone with a count of one. CDR3 sequence (DNA): TGTGCCAGCAGTTTTAGACCGGGACAGGGGTATGGCTACACCTTC. This translates into CASSFRPGQGYGYTF. The chain links TRBV6-5 to TRBJ1-2; the match to TRBD1 covers 10 bases. Germline lookup yields CDR1 MNHEY and CDR2 SVGAGI. Trimming took 4 bases from V and 5 from J; bases not matched to a gene: 7. The length of the CDR3 is 15 residues.

To note about this clone: Distinct nucleotide sequences in the sample also encode this CDR3. The chain links TRBV4-2 to TRBJ1-5; D perhaps matches TRBD1 (6 bases). The CDR3 covers 15 residues. V gave up 1 base and J gave up 2 bases, with 9 bases separating them. CDR1 and CDR2 (germline): LGHNA, YNFKEQ. The CDR3 protein is CASSQVRGGNQPQHF. As DNA, the CDR3 is TGTGCCAGCAGCCAAGTCAGGGGAGGCAATCAGCCCCAGCATTTT.

The chain recombines TRBV18 with TRBJ1-6, with D unresolved. The CDR3 length is 15 residues. Germline assignment: CDR1 KGHSH and CDR2 LQKENI. V gave up 2 bases and J gave up 4 bases, with 9 bases separating them. The CDR3 nucleotides are TGTGCCAGCTCACCAGAACAGCCATATAATTCACCCCTCCACTTT. It translates to CASSPEQPYNSPLHF.

The chain is built from TRBV30 and TRBJ2-7; D gene ambiguous. In germline, CDR1 is GTSNPN, CDR2 SVGIG (reference sequence). The V and J ends lost 2 bases and 1 base respectively, with 6 bases between them. This CDR3 has 12 residues. The CDR3 spells CAWSRSSYEQYF. The CDR3 coding sequence is TGTGCCTGGAGTAGGAGTTCCTACGAGCAGTACTTC.